Sequencing of this TCR beta chain was carried out in a study of blood T cell repertoires in COVID-19. TCRdb's table, derived via immunoSEQ multiplex PCR, lists solely in-frame clones and lacks some. The top ten hold roughly 2.8% of the sample, which has about 300,000 clones, approximately 89% seen once. This clone was counted between two and nine times. This same CDR3 is encoded by further DNA sequences in the sample. The receptor was derived from a woman between 45 and 65 years old who had been exposed to COVID-19. Material for sequencing was PBMCs or T cells enriched from blood (not recorded which).

In nucleotides, the CDR3 is TGTGCCAGTAGTATCGCCAGGGGGACTGAAGCTTTCTTT. Translating it yields CASSIARGTEAFF. The gene calls are TRBV19 and TRBJ1-1, with TRBD1 matching over 7 bases. The CDR3 consists of 13 residues. Germline CDR1 and CDR2: LNHDA and SQIVND (reference sequence). With V trimmed by 3 bases and J by 5 bases, 3 bases remained unmatched.